This entry lists 12 T cell receptor beta chains sequenced from one sample in a study of beta chain features in type 1 diabetes. Sequenced material consisted of expressed TCRB transcripts (all of the isolated RNA was reverse transcribed). The table came from immunoSEQ multiplex PCR; TCRdb's copy has only in-frame clones and leaves some out. The repertoire has 200,000 to 250,000 clones, about 63% of them found once; the top ten carry approximately 0.05%. The sequencing input was naive CD4+ T cells from blood. The source is a man in his thirties or forties in good health.

This chain joins TRBV7-9 and TRBJ2-5; D not resolved. Trimming removed 6 bases at V and 5 bases at J, with 4 bases between. This CDR3 is built from 10 residues. Germline lookup yields CDR1 SEHNR and CDR2 FQNEAQ (reference sequence). DNA of the CDR3: TGTGCCAGCAGGCGGGAGACCCAGTACTTC. Translated, it gives CASRRETQYF. Together with reference TRBV7-9 and TRBJ2-5, the CDR3 gives the full variable domain: DTGVSQNPRHKITKRGQNVTFRCDPISEHNRLYWYRQTLGQGPEFLTYFQNEAQLEKSRLLSDRFSAERPKGSFSTLEIQRTEQGDSAMYLCASRRETQYFGPGTRLLVL.

This chain links TRBV7-9 with TRBJ1-6; TRBD1 matches at 7 bases. The V segment lost 4 bases and the J segment 11 bases; nucleotides outside the gene matches: 8. Germline CDR1 SEHNR, CDR2 FQNEAQ (reference sequence). CDR3 length: 14 residues. DNA for the CDR3: TGTGCCAGCAGCTCGCTCGGACAGGCTGCACCCCTCCACTTT. Its protein product is CASSSLGQAAPLHF.

The genes are TRBV6-6 and TRBJ1-2; 9 bases align to TRBD1. Germline CDR1 and CDR2: MNHNY and SVGAGI (reference sequence). V lost 4 bases to trimming and J lost 7 bases; unmatched junction nucleotides: 10. This CDR3 has 15 amino acids. CDR3 DNA: TGTGCCAGCAGTTCCACCACAGGGGGCGCGGGTGGCTACACCTTC. It encodes CASSSTTGGAGGYTF.

This clone appeared once. The genes are TRBV11-2 and TRBJ2-7, with a tentative D call TRBD2 (6 bases). Germline CDR1 and CDR2: SGHAT and FQNNGV. Trimming pared 7 bases from V and 5 bases from J, leaving 12 bases between. CDR3 length: 12 residues. CDR3 amino acids: CASKSEGHEQYF. Written as DNA, the CDR3 is TGTGCCAGCAAGTCGGAGGGTCACGAGCAGTACTTC.

This rearrangement joins TRBV29-1 to TRBJ1-2, with TRBD1 as a possible D gene (6 bases). In germline, CDR1 is SQVTM, CDR2 ANQGSEA. The ends were cut back, 3 bases at V and 7 bases at J, with 12 bases in the middle. The CDR3 contains 12 residues. The CDR3 DNA follows: TGCAGCGTTGAGAGGGGGTCAGGTGGCTACACCTTC. Amino acid sequence: CSVERGSGGYTF. The full variable domain, completed using reference TRBV29-1 and TRBJ1-2, is SAVISQKPSRDICQRGTSLTIQCQVDSQVTMMFWYRQQPGQSLTLIATANQGSEATYESGFVIDKFPISRPNLTFSTLTVSNMSPEDSSIYLCSVERGSGGYTFGSGTRLTVV.

V is TRBV11-2 and J is TRBJ2-1; tentatively, D is TRBD2 (6 bases). Trimming took off 7 bases at V and 9 bases at J, with 22 bases between the two ends. This CDR3 region has 15 residues. Germline CDR1 and CDR2: SGHAT and FQNNGV. CDR3 amino acids: CASMRIGGGPVEQFF. The CDR3 DNA sequence: TGTGCCAGCATGAGAATCGGGGGAGGCCCAGTTGAGCAGTTCTTC.

The chain combines TRBV7-2 with TRBJ2-1; 9 bases agree with TRBD2. Losses at the gene ends were 7 bases for V and 4 bases for J; bases not matched to a gene: 14. Germline assignment: CDR1 SGHTA and CDR2 FQGNSA. This CDR3 is built from 17 residues. The CDR3 sequence is CASTPPGGLAGYNEQFF. CDR3 nucleotides: TGTGCCAGCACCCCCCCGGGGGGGCTAGCGGGATACAATGAGCAGTTCTTC.

Here the CDR3 reads CASSSMPLTSGIFV. DNA of the CDR3: TGTGCCAGCAGTTCCATGCCACTGACTAGCGGGATCTTCGTC. The gene calls are TRBV27 and TRBJ2-7, with 11 nucleotides matching TRBD2. In germline, CDR1 is MNHEY, CDR2 SMNVEV (reference sequence). This CDR3 is built from 14 residues.

CDR3 amino acids: CASSGLVGSPLHF. The CDR3 nucleotides are TGTGCCAGCAGCGGTCTGGTCGGGTCACCCCTCCACTTT. This chain connects TRBV25-1 to TRBJ1-6; D is uncertain. Per germline, CDR1 MGHDK and CDR2 SYGVNS. The V end lost 6 bases, the J end lost 10 bases, and 13 bases lay between the germline ends. CDR3 size: 13 residues.

The chain is built from TRBV7-9 and TRBJ2-5; TRBD2 aligns across 8 bases. The J segment lost 4 bases and the V segment lost 5 bases, leaving 9 bases of the junction unmatched. Germline V CDR1 and CDR2: SEHNR, FQNEAQ (reference sequence). The CDR3 length is 15 residues. The CDR3 bases are TGTGCCAGCAGCACCGGGACTAGTTGGCCAGAGACCCAGTACTTC. The encoded protein is CASSTGTSWPETQYF.

This clone has a single count. The chain links TRBV11-2 to TRBJ2-1, with 7 bases that match TRBD1. CDR3 size: 16 residues. The junction had 4 bases not matched to a gene; V was cut back by 2 bases and J by 0 bases. From germline, CDR1 is SGHAT and CDR2 FQNNGV. CDR3 coding DNA: TGTGCCAGCAGCTTACATTGGGACAGCTCCTACAATGAGCAGTTCTTC. Translating gives CASSLHWDSSYNEQFF.

Concerning this clone: Other DNA sequences from this sample encode an identical CDR3 as well. The chain couples TRBV30 to TRBJ2-7; D not resolved. V was trimmed by 0 bases and J by 2 bases, leaving 5 bases between them. Germline V CDR1 and CDR2: GTSNPN, SVGIG (reference sequence). The CDR3 is 12 amino acids. CDR3 nucleotide sequence: TGTGCCTGGAGTGTATCGCCCTACGAGCAGTACTTC. Residues: CAWSVSPYEQYF.